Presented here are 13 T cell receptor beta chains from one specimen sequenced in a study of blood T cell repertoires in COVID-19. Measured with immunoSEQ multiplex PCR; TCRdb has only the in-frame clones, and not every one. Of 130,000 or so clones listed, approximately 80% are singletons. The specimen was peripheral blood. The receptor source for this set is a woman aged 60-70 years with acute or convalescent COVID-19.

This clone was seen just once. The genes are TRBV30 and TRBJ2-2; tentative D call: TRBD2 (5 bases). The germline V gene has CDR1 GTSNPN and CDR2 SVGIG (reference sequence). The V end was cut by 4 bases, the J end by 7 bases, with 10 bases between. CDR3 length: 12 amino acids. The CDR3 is CAWTKGSGELFF. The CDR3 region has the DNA TGTGCCTGGACAAAAGGGAGCGGGGAGCTGTTTTTT.

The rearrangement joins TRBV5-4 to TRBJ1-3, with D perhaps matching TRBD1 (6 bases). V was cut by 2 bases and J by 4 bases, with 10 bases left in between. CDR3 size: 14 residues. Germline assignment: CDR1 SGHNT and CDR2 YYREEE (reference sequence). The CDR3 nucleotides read TGTGCCAGCAGCTTTGAGGACAGCGGAAACACCATATATTTT. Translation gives CASSFEDSGNTIYF. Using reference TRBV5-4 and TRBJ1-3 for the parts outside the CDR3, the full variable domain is ETGVTQSPTHLIKTRGQQVTLRCSSQSGHNTVSWYQQALGQGPQFIFQYYREEENGRGNFPPRFSGLQFPNYSSELNVNALELDDSALYLCASSFEDSGNTIYFGEGSWLTVV.

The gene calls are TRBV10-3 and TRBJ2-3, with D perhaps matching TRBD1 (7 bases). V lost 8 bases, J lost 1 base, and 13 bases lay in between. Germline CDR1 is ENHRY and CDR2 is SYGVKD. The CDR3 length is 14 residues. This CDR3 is CAISGGPGTDTQYF. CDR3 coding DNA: TGTGCCATCTCAGGGGGGCCTGGCACAGATACGCAGTATTTT.

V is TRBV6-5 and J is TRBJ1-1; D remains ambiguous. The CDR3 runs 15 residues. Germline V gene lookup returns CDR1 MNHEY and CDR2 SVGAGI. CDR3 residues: CATRTVGPRNTEAFF. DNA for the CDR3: TGTGCTACTAGAACAGTAGGACCTAGGAACACTGAAGCTTTCTTT.

The CDR3 protein is CASSHGSGGYTEAFF. In DNA form, the CDR3 reads TGTGCCAGCAGCCACGGTAGCGGTGGGTACACTGAAGCTTTCTTT. The J gene is TRBJ1-1, the V gene TRBV3-1 (or the pseudogene TRBV3-2), with D unresolved. The V end lost 3 bases, the J end lost 3 bases, and 14 bases lay between the germline ends. This CDR3 contains 15 residues. Germline CDR1 is LGHDT and CDR2 is YNNKEL (reference sequence).

The CDR3, as DNA: TGTGCCAGCAGTGATATAGGACGACCGGGGGAGCAGTACTTC. This gives the protein CASSDIGRPGEQYF. This chain links TRBV6-1 with TRBJ2-7; tentatively, D is TRBD2 (5 bases). The CDR3 length is 14 residues. Trimming shortened V by 3 bases and J by 7 bases, and 16 bases separated the two germline ends. Germline CDR1 reads MNHNS; CDR2 reads SASEGT.

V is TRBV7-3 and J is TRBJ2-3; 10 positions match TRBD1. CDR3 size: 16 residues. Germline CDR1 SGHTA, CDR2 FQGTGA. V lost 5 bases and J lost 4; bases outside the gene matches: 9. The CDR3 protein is CASSERQGAAADTQYF. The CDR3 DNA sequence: TGTGCCAGCAGCGAACGACAGGGGGCAGCGGCAGATACGCAGTATTTT.

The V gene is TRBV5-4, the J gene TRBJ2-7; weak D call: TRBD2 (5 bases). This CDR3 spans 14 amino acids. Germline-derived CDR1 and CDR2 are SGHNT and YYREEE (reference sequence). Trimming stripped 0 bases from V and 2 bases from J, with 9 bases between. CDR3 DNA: TGTGCCAGCAGCTTGGGTAGCGTTCCCTACGAGCAGTACTTC. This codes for CASSLGSVPYEQYF.

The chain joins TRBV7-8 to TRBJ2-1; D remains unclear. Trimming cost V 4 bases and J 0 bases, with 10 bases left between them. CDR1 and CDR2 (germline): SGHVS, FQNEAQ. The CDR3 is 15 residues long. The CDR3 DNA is TGTGCCAGCAGCTATATTACAAGCTCCTACAATGAGCAGTTCTTC. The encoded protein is CASSYITSSYNEQFF.

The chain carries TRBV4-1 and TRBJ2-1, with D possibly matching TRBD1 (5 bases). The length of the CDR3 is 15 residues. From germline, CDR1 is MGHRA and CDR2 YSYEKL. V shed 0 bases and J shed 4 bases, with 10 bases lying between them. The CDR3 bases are TGCGCCAGCAGCCAAGATCGGACACCTTACAATGAGCAGTTCTTC. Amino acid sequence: CASSQDRTPYNEQFF.

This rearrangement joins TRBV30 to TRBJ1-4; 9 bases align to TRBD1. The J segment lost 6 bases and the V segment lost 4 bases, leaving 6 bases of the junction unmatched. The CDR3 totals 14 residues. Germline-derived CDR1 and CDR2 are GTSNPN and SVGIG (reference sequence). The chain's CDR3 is CAWKRDRVYEKLFF. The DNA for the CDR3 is TGTGCCTGGAAGAGGGACAGGGTCTATGAAAAACTGTTTTTT.

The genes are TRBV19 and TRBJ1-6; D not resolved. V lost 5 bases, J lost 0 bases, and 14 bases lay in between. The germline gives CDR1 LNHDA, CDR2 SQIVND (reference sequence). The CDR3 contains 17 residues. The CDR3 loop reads CASSFLDSSSYNSPLHF. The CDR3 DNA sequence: TGTGCCAGTAGTTTCCTCGACTCGAGCTCCTATAATTCACCCCTCCACTTT.

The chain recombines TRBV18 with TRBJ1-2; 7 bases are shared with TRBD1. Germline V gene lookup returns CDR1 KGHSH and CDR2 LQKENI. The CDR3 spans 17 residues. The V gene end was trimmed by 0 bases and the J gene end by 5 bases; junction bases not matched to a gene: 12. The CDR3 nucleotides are TGTGCCAGCTCACCACCGTGGGGTGGACAGGAGTATTATGGCTACACCTTC. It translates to CASSPPWGGQEYYGYTF.